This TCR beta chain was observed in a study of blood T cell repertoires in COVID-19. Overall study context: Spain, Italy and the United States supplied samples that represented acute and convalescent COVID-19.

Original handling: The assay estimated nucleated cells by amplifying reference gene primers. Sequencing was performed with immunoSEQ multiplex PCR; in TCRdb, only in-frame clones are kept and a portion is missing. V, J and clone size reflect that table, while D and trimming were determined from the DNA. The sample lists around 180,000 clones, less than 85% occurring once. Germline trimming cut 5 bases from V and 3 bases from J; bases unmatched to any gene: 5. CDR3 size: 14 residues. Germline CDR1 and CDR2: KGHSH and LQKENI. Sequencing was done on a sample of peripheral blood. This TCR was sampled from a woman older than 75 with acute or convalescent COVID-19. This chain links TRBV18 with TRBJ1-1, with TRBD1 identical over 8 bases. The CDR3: CASSLQGGDTEAFF. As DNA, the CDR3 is TGTGCCAGCTCATTACAGGGGGGAGACACTGAAGCTTTCTTT.